Judged by abundance, the clone carrying this T cell receptor (beta chain) is medium-sized. Its specificity is unknown. Expressed TCRB transcripts got sequenced, as all isolated RNA was reverse transcribed. Samples of naive, central memory and regulatory T cells yielded a mean of approximately 3.7 million reads. Clones were sequenced by immunoSEQ multiplex PCR, and TCRdb holds only the in-frame ones, with some missing. This sample has roughly 180,000 clones; approximately 8.1% occur once, and the top ten carry approximately 0.5%. The data derive from a study of beta chain features in type 1 diabetes. The study's findings and limits: All four CD4+ subsets of Type 1 diabetes patients contained TCRB CDR3s that were moderately but significantly shorter.

There was one heparinised blood draw per donor, averaging around 120 mL. By way of CD45RO/CCR7/CD25/CD127/CD95/CD27, the CD4+ regulatory, stem cell-like memory, central memory and naive cells were sorted. The V gene end was trimmed by 3 bases and the J gene end by 8 bases; junction bases not matched to a gene: 10. CDR1 and CDR2 (germline): LGHNA, YNFKEQ. The CDR3 is made up of 17 amino acids. The rearrangement uses TRBV4-2 and TRBJ2-1, with TRBD2 identical over 13 bases. This TCR was recovered from a man aged 18 to 30 with type 1 diabetes. The sample was central memory CD4+ T cells from blood. The CDR3: CASSHGTGTSGIDEQFF. The CDR3 DNA reads TGTGCCAGCAGCCACGGGACCGGGACTAGCGGGATAGATGAGCAGTTCTTC.